This T cell receptor beta chain came from a study of PD-1 blockade in classical Hodgkin lymphoma. Study observations and caveats: Differences between repertoires have undefined causes, possibly disease activity or prior therapy. Reports indicated that newly diagnosed patients had lower baseline TCR diversity than healthy donors did.

Measured with immunoSEQ multiplex PCR; TCRdb has only the in-frame clones, and not every one. The table shows 20,000 to 25,000 clones, with around 94% occurring only once. Regarding time point: newly diagnosed, previously untreated cHL patient sample. Untreated, newly diagnosed classical Hodgkin lymphoma PBMCs were comparators. The germline gives CDR1 SEHNR, CDR2 FQNEAQ (reference sequence). CDR3 length: 14 residues. Germline trimming cut 5 bases from V and 7 bases from J; bases unmatched to any gene: 9. In regard to this clone: Its antigen is not known.

This TCR was recovered from a human donor with classical Hodgkin lymphoma. What was sequenced was peripheral blood mononuclear cells (PBMCs). The chain combines TRBV7-9 with TRBJ2-3; 7 nucleotides line up with TRBD2. CDR3 nucleotides: TGTGCCAGCAGCACTCTAGCGGTTAAACATACGCAGTATTTT. Protein: CASSTLAVKHTQYF.